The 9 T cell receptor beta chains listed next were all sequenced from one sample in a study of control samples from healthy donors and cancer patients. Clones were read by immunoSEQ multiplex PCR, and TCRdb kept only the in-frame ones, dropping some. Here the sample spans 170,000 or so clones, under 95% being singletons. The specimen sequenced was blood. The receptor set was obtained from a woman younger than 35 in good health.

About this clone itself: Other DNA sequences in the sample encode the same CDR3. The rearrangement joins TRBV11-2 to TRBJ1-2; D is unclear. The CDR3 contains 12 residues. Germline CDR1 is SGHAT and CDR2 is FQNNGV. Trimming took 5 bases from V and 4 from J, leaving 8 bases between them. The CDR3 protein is CASSPKGYGYTF. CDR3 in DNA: TGTGCCAGCAGCCCCAAGGGCTATGGCTACACCTTC.

CDR3 protein: CAGTRDWEQYF. CDR3 sequence (DNA): TGTGCCGGGACTCGCGACTGGGAGCAGTACTTC. The V and J genes are TRBV21-1 and TRBJ2-7; the table's D call, TRBD2, has no DNA check behind it. TRBV21-1 is noted as a pseudogene. The CDR3 contains 11 residues.

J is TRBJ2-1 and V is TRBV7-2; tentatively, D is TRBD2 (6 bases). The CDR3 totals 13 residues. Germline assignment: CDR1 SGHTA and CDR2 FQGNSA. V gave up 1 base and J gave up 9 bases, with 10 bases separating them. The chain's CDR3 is CASSLELAAEQFF. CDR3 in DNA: TGTGCCAGCAGCTTAGAACTAGCCGCTGAGCAGTTCTTC.

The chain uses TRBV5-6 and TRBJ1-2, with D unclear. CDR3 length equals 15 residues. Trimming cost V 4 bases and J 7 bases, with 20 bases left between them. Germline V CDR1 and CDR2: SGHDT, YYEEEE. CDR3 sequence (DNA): TGTGCCAGCAGCCTCGTGGGTCCGGGGAGGTTTGGCTACACCTTC. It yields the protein CASSLVGPGRFGYTF.

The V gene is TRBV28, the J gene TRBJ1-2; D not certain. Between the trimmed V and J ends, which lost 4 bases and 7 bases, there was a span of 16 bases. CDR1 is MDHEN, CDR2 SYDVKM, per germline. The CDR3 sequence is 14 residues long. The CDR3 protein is CASSYRRTSGGYTF. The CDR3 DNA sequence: TGTGCCAGCAGTTACCGACGGACGTCCGGTGGCTACACCTTC.

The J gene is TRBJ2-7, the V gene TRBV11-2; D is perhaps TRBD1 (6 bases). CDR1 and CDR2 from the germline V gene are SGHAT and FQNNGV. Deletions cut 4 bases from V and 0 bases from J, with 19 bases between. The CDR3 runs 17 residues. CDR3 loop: CASSYLRQAPNSYEQYF. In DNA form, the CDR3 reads TGTGCCAGCAGCTACCTACGACAGGCGCCCAACTCCTACGAGCAGTACTTC.

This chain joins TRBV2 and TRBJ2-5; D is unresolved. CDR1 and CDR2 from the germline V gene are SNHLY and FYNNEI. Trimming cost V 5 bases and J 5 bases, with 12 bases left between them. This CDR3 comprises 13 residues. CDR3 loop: CASSLESAETQYF. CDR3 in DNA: TGTGCCAGCAGTCTAGAGAGTGCGGAGACCCAGTACTTC. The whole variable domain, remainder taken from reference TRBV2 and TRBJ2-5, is EPEVTQTPSHQVTQMGQEVILRCVPISNHLYFYWYRQILGQKVEFLVSFYNNEISEKSEIFDDQFSVERPDGSNFTLKIRSTKLEDSAMYFCASSLESAETQYFGPGTRLLVL.

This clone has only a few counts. CDR3 DNA: TGTGCCAGCATTTTAGGTGGGGCCAACGTCCTGACTTTC. This gives the protein CASILGGANVLTF. The V call is TRBV6-5, the J call TRBJ2-6; D remains unclear. The V gene lost 7 bases and the J gene lost 3 bases, with 7 bases spanning the gap. This CDR3 contains 13 residues. Germline values: CDR1 MNHEY, CDR2 SVGAGI.

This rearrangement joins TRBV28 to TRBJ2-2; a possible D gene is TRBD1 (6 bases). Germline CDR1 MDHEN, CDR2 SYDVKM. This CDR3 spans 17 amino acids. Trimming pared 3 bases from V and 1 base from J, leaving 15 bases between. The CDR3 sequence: CASSFSRGLQNTGELFF. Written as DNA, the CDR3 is TGTGCCAGCAGTTTCAGCAGGGGTCTCCAGAACACCGGGGAGCTGTTTTTT. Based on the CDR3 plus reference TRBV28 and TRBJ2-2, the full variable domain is DVKVTQSSRYLVKRTGEKVFLECVQDMDHENMFWYRQDPGLGLRLIYFSYDVKMKEKGDIPEGYSVSREKKERFSLILESASTNQTSMYLCASSFSRGLQNTGELFFGEGSRLTVL.